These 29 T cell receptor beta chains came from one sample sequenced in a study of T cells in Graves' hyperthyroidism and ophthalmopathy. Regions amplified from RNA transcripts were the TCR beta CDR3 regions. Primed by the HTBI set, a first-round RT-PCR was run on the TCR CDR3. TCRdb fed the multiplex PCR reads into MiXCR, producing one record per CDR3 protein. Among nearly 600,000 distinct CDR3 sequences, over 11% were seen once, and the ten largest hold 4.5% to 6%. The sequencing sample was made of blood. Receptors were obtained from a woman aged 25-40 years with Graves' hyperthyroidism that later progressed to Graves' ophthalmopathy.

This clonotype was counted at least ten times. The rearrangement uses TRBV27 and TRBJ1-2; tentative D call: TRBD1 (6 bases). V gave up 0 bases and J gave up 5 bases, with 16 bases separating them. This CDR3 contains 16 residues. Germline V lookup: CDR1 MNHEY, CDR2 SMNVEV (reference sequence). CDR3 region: CASSLSPTGIPYGYTF. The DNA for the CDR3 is TGTGCCAGCAGTTTATCCCCGACAGGAATCCCTTATGGCTACACCTTC.

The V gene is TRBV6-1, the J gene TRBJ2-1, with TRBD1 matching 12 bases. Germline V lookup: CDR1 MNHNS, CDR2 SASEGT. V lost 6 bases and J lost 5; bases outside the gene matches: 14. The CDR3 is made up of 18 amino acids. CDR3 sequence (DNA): TGTGCCAGCAGCACCGGGACAGGGGGCAATCAATTTGACAATGAGCAGTTCTTC. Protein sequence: CASSTGTGGNQFDNEQFF.

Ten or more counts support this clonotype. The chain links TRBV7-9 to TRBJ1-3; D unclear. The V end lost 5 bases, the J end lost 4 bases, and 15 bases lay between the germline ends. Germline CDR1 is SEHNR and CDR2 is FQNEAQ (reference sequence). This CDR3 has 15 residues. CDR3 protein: CASSPPFRVGNTIYF. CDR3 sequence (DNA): TGTGCCAGCAGCCCCCCGTTCCGTGTGGGAAACACCATATATTTT. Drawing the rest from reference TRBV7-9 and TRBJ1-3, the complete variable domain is DTGVSQNPRHKITKRGQNVTFRCDPISEHNRLYWYRQTLGQGPEFLTYFQNEAQLEKSRLLSDRFSAERPKGSFSTLEIQRTEQGDSAMYLCASSPPFRVGNTIYFGEGSWLTVV.

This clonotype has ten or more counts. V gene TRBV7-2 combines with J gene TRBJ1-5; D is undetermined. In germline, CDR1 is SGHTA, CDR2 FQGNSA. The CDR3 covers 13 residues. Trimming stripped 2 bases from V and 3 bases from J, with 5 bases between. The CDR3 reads CASSLQANQPQHF. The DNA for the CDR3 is TGTGCCAGCAGCTTACAGGCCAATCAGCCCCAGCATTTT. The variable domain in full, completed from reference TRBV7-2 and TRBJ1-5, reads GAGVSQSPSNKVTEKGKDVELRCDPISGHTALYWYRQSLGQGLEFLIYFQGNSAPDKSGLPSDRFSAERTGGSVSTLTIQRTQQEDSAVYLCASSLQANQPQHFGDGTRLSIL.

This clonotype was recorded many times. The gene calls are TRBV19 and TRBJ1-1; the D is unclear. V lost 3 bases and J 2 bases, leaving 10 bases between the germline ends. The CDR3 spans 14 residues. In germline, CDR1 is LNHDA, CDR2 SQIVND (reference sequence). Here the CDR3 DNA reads TGTGCCAGTAGTATCGGGAATATCAACACTGAAGCTTTCTTT. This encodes CASSIGNINTEAFF.

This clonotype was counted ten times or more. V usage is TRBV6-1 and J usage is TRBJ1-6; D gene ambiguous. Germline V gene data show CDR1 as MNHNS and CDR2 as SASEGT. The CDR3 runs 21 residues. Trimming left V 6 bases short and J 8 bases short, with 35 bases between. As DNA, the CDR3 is TGTGCCAGCAGAACTCGCGCAACCCCCCGGGATAGTCAGGCCTCCTATTCACCCCTCCACTTT. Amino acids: CASRTRATPRDSQASYSPLHF.

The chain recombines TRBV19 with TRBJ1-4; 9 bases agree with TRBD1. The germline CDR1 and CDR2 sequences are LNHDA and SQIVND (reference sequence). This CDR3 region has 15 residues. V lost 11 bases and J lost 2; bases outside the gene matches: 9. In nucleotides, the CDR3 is TGTGCCTCGGCACAGGGGGCGCCTACTAATGAAAAACTGTTTTTT. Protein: CASAQGAPTNEKLFF.

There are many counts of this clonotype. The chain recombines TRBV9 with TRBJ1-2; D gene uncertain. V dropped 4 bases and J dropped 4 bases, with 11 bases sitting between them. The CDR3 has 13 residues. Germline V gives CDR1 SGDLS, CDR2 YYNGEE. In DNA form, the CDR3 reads TGTGCCAGCAGCCCTAACGGTGTCTATGGCTACACCTTC. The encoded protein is CASSPNGVYGYTF.

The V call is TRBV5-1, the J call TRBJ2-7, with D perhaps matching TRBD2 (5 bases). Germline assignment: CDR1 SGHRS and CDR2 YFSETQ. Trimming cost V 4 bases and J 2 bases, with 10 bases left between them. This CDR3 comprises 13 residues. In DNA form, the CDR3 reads TGCGCCAGCAGCACCGAACTAGCCTACGAGCAGTACGTC. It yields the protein CASSTELAYEQYV.

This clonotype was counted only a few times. The CDR3 here is CASVDRVVMNTIYF. The CDR3 DNA is TGTGCCAGCGTCGACAGGGTTGTAATGAACACCATATATTTT. This rearrangement joins TRBV28 to TRBJ1-3; TRBD1 agrees at 7 bases. The trim removed 8 bases at V and 7 bases at J, leaving 11 bases unmatched. The CDR3 loop spans 14 amino acids. The V gene's germline CDR1 is MDHEN and CDR2 SYDVKM.

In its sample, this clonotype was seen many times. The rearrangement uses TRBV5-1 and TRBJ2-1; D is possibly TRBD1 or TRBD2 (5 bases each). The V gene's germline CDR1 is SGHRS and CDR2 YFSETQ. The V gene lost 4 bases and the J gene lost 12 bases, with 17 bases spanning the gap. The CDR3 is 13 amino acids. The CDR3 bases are TGCGCCAGCAGCCCCGGGGACCGCCTTTGGCAGTTCTTC. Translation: CASSPGDRLWQFF.

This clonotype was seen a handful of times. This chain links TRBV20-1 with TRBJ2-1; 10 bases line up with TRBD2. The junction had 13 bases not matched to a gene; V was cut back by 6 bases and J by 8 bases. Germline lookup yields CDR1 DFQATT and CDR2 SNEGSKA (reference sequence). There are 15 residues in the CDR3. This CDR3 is CSAPPSGSVSHEQFF. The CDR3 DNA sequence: TGCAGTGCACCTCCTAGCGGGAGTGTCTCGCATGAGCAGTTCTTC.

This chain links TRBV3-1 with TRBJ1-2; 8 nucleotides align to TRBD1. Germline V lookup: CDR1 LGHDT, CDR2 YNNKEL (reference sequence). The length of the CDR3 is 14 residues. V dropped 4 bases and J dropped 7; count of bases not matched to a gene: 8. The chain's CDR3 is CASSPMTGDPGYTF. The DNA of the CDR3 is TGTGCCAGCAGCCCAATGACAGGGGATCCTGGCTACACCTTC.

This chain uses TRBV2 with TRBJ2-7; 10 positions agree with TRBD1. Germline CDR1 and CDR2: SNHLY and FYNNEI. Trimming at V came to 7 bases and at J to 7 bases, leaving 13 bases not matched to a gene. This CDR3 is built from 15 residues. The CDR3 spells CASISPGTGVEEQYF. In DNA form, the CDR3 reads TGTGCCAGCATTTCCCCCGGGACAGGGGTCGAGGAGCAGTACTTC.

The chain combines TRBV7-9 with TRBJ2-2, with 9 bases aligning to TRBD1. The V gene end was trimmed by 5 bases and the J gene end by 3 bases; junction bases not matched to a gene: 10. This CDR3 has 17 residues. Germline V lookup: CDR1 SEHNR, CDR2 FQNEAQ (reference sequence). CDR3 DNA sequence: TGTGCCAGCAGCCCTCATCTCAGGGACAGGGACACCGGGGAGCTGTTTTTT. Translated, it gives CASSPHLRDRDTGELFF.

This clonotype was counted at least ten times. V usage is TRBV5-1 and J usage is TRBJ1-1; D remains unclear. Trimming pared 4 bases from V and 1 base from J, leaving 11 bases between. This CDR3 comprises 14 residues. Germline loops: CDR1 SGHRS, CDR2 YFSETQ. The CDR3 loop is CASSTGNGNTEAFF. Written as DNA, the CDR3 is TGCGCCAGCAGCACGGGGAACGGGAACACTGAAGCTTTCTTT.

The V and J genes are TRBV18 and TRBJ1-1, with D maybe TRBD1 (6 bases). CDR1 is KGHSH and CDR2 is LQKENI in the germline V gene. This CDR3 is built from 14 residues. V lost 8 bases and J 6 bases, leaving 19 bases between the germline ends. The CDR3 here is CASPTPPGVPEAFF. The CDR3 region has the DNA TGTGCCAGCCCGACTCCTCCAGGGGTCCCTGAAGCTTTCTTT.

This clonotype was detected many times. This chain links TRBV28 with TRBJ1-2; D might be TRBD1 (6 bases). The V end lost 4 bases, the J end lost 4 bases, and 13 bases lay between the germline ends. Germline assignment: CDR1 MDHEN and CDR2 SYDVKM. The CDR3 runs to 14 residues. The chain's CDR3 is CASSSLGGAYGYTF. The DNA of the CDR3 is TGTGCCAGCAGTTCCCTCGGGGGGGCCTATGGCTACACCTTC.

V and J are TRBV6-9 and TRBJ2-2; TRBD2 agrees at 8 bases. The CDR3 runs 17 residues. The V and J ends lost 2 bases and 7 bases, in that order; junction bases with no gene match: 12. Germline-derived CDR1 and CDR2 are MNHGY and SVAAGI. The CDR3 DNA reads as TGTGCCAGCAGTTATCGAGGGGCAGCGGGAGCCCACGGGGAGCTGTTTTTT. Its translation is CASSYRGAAGAHGELFF.

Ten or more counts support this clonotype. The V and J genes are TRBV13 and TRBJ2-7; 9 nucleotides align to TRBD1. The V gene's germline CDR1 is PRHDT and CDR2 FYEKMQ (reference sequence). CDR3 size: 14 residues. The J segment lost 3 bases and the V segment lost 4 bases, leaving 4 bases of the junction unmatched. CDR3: CASSSDRGGYEQYF. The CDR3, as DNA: TGTGCCAGCAGCTCGGACAGGGGTGGCTACGAGCAGTACTTC.

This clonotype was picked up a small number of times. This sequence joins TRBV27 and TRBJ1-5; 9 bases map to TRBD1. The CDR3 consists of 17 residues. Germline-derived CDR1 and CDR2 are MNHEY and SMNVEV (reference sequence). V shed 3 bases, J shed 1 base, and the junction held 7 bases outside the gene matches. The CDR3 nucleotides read TGTGCCAGCAGTTTCGTAGGGGGACAGGGAAGCAATCAGCCCCAGCATTTT. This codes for CASSFVGGQGSNQPQHF.

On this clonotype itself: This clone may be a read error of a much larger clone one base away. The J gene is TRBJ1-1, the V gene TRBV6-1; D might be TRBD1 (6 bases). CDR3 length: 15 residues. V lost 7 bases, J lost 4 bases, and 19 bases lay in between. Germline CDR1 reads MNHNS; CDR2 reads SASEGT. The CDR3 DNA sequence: TGTGCCAGCACCCTAAATAGAAGGGGGACCACTGAAGCTTTCTTT. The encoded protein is CASTLNRRGTTEAFF.

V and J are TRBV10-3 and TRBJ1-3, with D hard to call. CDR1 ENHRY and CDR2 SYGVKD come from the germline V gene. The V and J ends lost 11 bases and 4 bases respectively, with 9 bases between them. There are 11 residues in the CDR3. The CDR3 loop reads CAAGVGNTIYF. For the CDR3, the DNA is TGTGCCGCCGGGGTGGGAAACACCATATATTTT.

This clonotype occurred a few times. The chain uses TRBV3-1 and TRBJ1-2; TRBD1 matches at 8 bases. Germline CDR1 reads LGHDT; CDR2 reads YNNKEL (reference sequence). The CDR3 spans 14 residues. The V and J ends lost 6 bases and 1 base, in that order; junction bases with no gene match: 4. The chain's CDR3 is CASRGTGFNYGYTF. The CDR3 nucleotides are TGTGCCAGCAGGGGGACAGGTTTTAACTATGGCTACACCTTC.

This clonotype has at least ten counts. CDR3 amino acids: CASSLPGTGVGDTQYF. The DNA of the CDR3 is TGTGCCAGCAGCTTACCAGGGACAGGGGTTGGAGATACGCAGTATTTT. The rearrangement joins TRBV5-5 to TRBJ2-3; 10 bases are shared with TRBD1. The CDR3 runs 16 residues. V shed 2 bases and J 5 bases; nucleotides not matched to a gene: 8. Germline CDR1 is SGHKS and CDR2 is YYEKEE (reference sequence).

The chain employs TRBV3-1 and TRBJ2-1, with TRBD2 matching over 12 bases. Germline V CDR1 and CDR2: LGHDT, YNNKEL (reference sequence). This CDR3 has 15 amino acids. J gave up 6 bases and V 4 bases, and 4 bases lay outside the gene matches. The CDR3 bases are TGTGCCAGCAGCCGACTAGCGGGGGTATTCAATGAGCAGTTCTTC. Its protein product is CASSRLAGVFNEQFF.

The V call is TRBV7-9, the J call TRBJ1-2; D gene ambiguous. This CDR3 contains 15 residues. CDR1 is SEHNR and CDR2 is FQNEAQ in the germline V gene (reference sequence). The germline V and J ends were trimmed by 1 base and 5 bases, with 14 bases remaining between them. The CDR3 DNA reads TGTGCCAGCAGCTTAGACAATCCGGCATATTATGGCTACACCTTC. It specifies CASSLDNPAYYGYTF.

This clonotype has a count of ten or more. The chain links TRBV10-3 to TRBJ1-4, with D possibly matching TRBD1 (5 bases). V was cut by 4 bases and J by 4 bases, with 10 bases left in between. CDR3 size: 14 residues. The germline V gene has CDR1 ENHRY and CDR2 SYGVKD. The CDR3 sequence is CAISAAGGNEKLFF. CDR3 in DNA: TGTGCCATCAGTGCCGCGGGGGGTAATGAAAAACTGTTTTTT.

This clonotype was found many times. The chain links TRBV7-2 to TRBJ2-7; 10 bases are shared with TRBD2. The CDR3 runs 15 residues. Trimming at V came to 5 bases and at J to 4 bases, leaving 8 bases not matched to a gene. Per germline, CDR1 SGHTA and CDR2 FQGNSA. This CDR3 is CASSPLASGRYEQYF. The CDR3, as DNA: TGTGCCAGCAGCCCATTGGCTAGCGGGAGATACGAGCAGTACTTC.